The subject of this entry is one T cell receptor (beta chain). The data were obtained in a study of PD-1 blockade in classical Hodgkin lymphoma. Germline CDR1 ENHRY, CDR2 SYGVKD. V lost 4 bases and J 4 bases, leaving 14 bases between the germline ends. The CDR3 loop spans 15 amino acids. Using immunoSEQ multiplex PCR, the repertoire was profiled, and TCRdb retains in-frame clones only, with some absent. The sample consists of approximately 31,000 clones, around 94% of them appearing once. The time point: newly diagnosed, previously untreated cHL patient sample. Comparator PBMCs were from newly diagnosed, untreated classical Hodgkin lymphoma.

The sample consisted of peripheral blood mononuclear cells (PBMCs). The sequence was collected from a human donor with classical Hodgkin lymphoma. The V and J genes are TRBV10-3 and TRBJ1-5; D not certain. The CDR3, as DNA: TGTGCCATCAGTGCCGGTGTTGCGGCGAATCAGCCCCAGCATTTT. Amino acid sequence: CAISAGVAANQPQHF.